One and the same sample provided the 10 T cell receptor beta chains below, sequenced in a study of T cell responses to AZD1222 COVID-19 vaccine. Measured with immunoSEQ multiplex PCR; TCRdb has only the in-frame clones, and not every one. Altogether tens of thousands of clones are present, over 75% being singletons, with the ten largest covering less than 25%. The specimen was peripheral blood, collected 28 days after the second dose of the MenACWY control vaccine. These TCRs come from an adult who received the MenACWY meningococcal vaccine as a control.

V is TRBV25-1 and J is TRBJ2-3; D gene unclear. Trimming removed 1 base from V and 6 bases from J, with 11 bases in between. The CDR3 has 14 residues. The germline V gene encodes CDR1 MGHDK and CDR2 SYGVNS. Written as DNA, the CDR3 is TGTGCCAGCAGTGAATTTTTTGGTGAGGATACGCAGTATTTT. It encodes CASSEFFGEDTQYF.

The chain joins TRBV15 to TRBJ2-3, with unresolved D. Germline V gives CDR1 LNHNV, CDR2 YYDKDF (reference sequence). The length of the CDR3 is 14 residues. The V end lost 1 base, the J end lost 2 bases, and 7 bases lay between the germline ends. This CDR3 is CATSRGGFTDTQYF. As DNA, the CDR3 is TGTGCCACCAGCAGAGGAGGATTCACAGATACGCAGTATTTT.

The CDR3 is CASSEPRDPVYEQYV. CDR3 coding DNA: TGTGCCAGCAGTGAGCCCCGGGACCCAGTCTACGAGCAGTACGTC. The chain uses TRBV6-4 and TRBJ2-7; D assignment may be TRBD1 or TRBD2 (5 bases each). Germline loops: CDR1 MRHNA, CDR2 SNTAGT. Trimming removed 3 bases from V and 3 bases from J, with 15 bases in between. There are 15 residues in the CDR3.

The gene calls are TRBV18 and TRBJ2-1, with 8 bases fitting TRBD2. Germline-derived CDR1 and CDR2 are KGHSH and LQKENI. This CDR3 spans 16 amino acids. Trimming took 2 bases from V and 2 from J; bases not matched to a gene: 5. CDR3 sequence reads: CASSPISGGAYNEQFF. Written as DNA, the CDR3 is TGTGCCAGCTCACCAATAAGCGGGGGTGCCTACAATGAGCAGTTCTTC.

This chain links TRBV5-6 with TRBJ1-2; no firm D call. The CDR3 runs 16 residues. V gave up 4 bases and J gave up 3 bases, with 19 bases separating them. The germline gives CDR1 SGHDT, CDR2 YYEEEE. CDR3 region: CASSPGGFERDYGYTF. CDR3 nucleotide sequence: TGTGCCAGCAGCCCGGGAGGGTTCGAACGGGACTATGGCTACACCTTC.

V is TRBV3-1 (or the pseudogene TRBV3-2) and J is TRBJ2-2; D is perhaps TRBD2 (6 bases). Per the germline V gene, CDR1 is LGHDT and CDR2 is YNNKEL (reference sequence). The V gene lost 1 base and the J gene lost 7 bases, with 10 bases spanning the gap. The CDR3 runs to 14 residues. CDR3 coding DNA: TGTGCCAGCAGCCAAGGCGGGGTGAACGGGGAGCTGTTTTTT. Its translation is CASSQGGVNGELFF.

This chain joins TRBV6-1 and TRBJ1-5; D ambiguous. Germline V gene lookup returns CDR1 MNHNS and CDR2 SASEGT. This CDR3 comprises 13 residues. The ends were cut back, 2 bases at V and 7 bases at J, with 9 bases in the middle. CDR3 sequence reads: CASSEQIVQPQHF. The CDR3 coding sequence is TGTGCCAGCAGTGAACAGATTGTACAGCCCCAGCATTTT.

This clone has a handful of counts. This chain joins TRBV7-2 and TRBJ1-2; D perhaps matches TRBD1 (5 bases). This CDR3 contains 13 residues. Trimming took 6 bases from V and 5 from J, leaving 13 bases between them. Germline values: CDR1 SGHTA, CDR2 FQGNSA. The DNA of the CDR3 is TGTGCCAGCAGTACTCGGCGGGGGTATGGCTACACCTTC. Translation gives CASSTRRGYGYTF.

This clone was observed a handful of times. This rearrangement joins TRBV28 to TRBJ1-5; no clear D gene. The ends were cut back, 5 bases at V and 7 bases at J, with 15 bases in the middle. The germline CDR1 and CDR2 sequences are MDHEN and SYDVKM. The CDR3 is 14 amino acids. The CDR3 DNA sequence: TGTGCCAGCAGTCCCACCGGTACGGGGCAGCCCCAGCATTTT. Residues: CASSPTGTGQPQHF.

The rearrangement links TRBV27 to TRBJ1-2, with D maybe TRBD1 (6 bases). Germline CDR1 MNHEY, CDR2 SMNVEV (reference sequence). V was trimmed by 4 bases and J by 5 bases, leaving 17 bases between them. The CDR3 spans 15 residues. The chain's CDR3 is CASSSLQTGVYGYTF. CDR3 nucleotide sequence: TGTGCCAGCAGTTCCCTGCAGACAGGAGTTTATGGCTACACCTTC.